These T cell receptor beta chains were read from a single sample in a study of T cells in Graves' hyperthyroidism and ophthalmopathy. One entry per CDR3 protein, called by TCRdb with MiXCR from the multiplex PCR reads. The table shows roughly 740,000 distinct CDR3 sequences, with about 17% occurring only once. Sequencing was performed on blood. The receptors were gathered from a man in his late teens or twenties with Graves' hyperthyroidism. Each CDR3 is given with its conserved first and last residue.

v_call	j_call	cdr3_aa
TRBV18	TRBJ2-4	CASSPPGQGAAKNIQYF
TRBV9	TRBJ2-2	CASSVEGAAPGELFF
TRBV7-3	TRBJ2-1	CASSSPGTSGYNEQFF
TRBV18	TRBJ1-5	CASSGQDSKYSNQPQHF
TRBV6-5	TRBJ2-7	CASSYFGGHTPYEQYF
TRBV20-1	TRBJ1-5	CSARGPGIRNQPQHF
TRBV5-1	TRBJ2-3	CASSPTPQGRDTQYF
TRBV2	TRBJ2-5	CAISTPSGNQETQYF
TRBV5-1	TRBJ2-1	CASAGVRHYLYNEQFF
TRBV7-2	TRBJ1-2	CASSLGQGTGYTF
TRBV19	TRBJ2-1	CASSIAWPSYNEQFF
TRBV28	TRBJ1-1	CASGRTEAFF
TRBV5-6	TRBJ1-2	CASSLFTTVDYGYTF
TRBV28	TRBJ2-1	CASSTTRPPRNEQFF
TRBV2	TRBJ1-2	CASSKDRNYGFTF
TRBV9	TRBJ2-2	CASSVAEGRNTGELFF
TRBV10-3	TRBJ1-3	CAISDAVGNTIYF
TRBV7-9	TRBJ2-3	CASSLTQYF
TRBV7-9	TRBJ2-7	CASSRTSGRESNEQYF
TRBV7-9	TRBJ1-1	CASSMTGTGVKAFF
TRBV5-5	TRBJ1-1	CASSFIETGRTEAFF